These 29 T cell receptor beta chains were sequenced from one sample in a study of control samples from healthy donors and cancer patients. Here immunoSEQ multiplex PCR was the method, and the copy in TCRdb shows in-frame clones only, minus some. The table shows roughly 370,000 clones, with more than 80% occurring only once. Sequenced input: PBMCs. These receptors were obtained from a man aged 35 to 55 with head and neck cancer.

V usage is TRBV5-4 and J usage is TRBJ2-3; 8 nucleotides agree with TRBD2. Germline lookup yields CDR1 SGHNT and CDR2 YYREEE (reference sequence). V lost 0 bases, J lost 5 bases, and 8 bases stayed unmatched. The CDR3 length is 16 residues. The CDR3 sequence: CASSLANSGIGDTQYF. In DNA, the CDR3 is TGTGCCAGCAGCTTGGCCAATAGCGGGATTGGAGATACGCAGTATTTT.

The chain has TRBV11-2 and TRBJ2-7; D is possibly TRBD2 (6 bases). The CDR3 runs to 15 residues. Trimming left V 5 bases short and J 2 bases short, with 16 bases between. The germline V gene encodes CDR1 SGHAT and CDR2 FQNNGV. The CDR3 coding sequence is TGTGCCAGCAGCCCCACCCCGGGACTGACCTACGAGCAGTACTTC. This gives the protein CASSPTPGLTYEQYF. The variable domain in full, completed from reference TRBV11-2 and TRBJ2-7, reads EAGVAQSPRYKIIEKRQSVAFWCNPISGHATLYWYQQILGQGPKLLIQFQNNGVVDDSQLPKDRFSAERLKGVDSTLKIQPAKLEDSAVYLCASSPTPGLTYEQYFGPGTRLTVT.

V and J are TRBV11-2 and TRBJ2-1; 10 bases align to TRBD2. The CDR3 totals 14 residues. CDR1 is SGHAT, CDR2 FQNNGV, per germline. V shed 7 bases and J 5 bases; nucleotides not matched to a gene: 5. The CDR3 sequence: CASTLGLADNEQFF. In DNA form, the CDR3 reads TGTGCCAGCACCCTTGGACTAGCGGACAATGAGCAGTTCTTC.

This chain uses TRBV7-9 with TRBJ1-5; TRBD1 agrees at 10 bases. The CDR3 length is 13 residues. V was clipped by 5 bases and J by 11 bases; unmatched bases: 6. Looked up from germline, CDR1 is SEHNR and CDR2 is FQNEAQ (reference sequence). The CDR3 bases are TGTGCCAGCAGCCGGACAGGGGGGACAGCCCAGCATTTT. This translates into CASSRTGGTAQHF.

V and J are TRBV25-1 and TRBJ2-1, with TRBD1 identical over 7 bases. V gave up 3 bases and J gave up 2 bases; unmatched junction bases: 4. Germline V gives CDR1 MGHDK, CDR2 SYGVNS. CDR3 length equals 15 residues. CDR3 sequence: CASSDSGGTYNEQFF. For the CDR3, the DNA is TGTGCCAGCAGTGATTCAGGGGGTACCTACAATGAGCAGTTCTTC.

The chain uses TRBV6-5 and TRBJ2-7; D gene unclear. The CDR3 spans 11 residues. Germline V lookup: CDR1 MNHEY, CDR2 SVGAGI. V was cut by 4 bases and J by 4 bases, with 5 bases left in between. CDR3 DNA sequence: TGTGCCAGCAGTTTCGGATACGAGCAGTACTTC. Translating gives CASSFGYEQYF.

The CDR3 reads CAGGTSGGAGTGELFF. CDR3 DNA sequence: TGTGCCGGAGGGACTAGCGGGGGGGCGGGCACCGGGGAGCTGTTTTTT. The V and J genes are TRBV30 and TRBJ2-2, with 16 bases lining up with TRBD2. Germline V gene lookup returns CDR1 GTSNPN and CDR2 SVGIG (reference sequence). The length of the CDR3 is 16 residues. The V and J ends lost 8 bases and 4 bases, in that order; junction bases with no gene match: 7. Full variable domain (rest looked up from reference TRBV30 and TRBJ2-2): SQTIHQWPATLVQPVGSPLSLECTVEGTSNPNLYWYRQAAGRGLQLLFYSVGIGQISSEVPQNLSASRPQDRQFILSSKKLLLSDSGFYLCAGGTSGGAGTGELFFGEGSRLTVL.

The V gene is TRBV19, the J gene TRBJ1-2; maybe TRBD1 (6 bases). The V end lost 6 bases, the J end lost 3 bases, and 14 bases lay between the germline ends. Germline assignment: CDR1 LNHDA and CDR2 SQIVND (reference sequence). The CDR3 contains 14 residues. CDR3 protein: CASRTSGGDYGYTF. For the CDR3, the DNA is TGTGCCAGTAGAACTTCGGGGGGCGACTATGGCTACACCTTC. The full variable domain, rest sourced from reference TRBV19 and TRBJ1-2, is DGGITQSPKYLFRKEGQNVTLSCEQNLNHDAMYWYRQDPGQGLRLIYYSQIVNDFQKGDIAEGYSVSREKKESFPLTVTSAQKNPTAFYLCASRTSGGDYGYTFGSGTRLTVV.

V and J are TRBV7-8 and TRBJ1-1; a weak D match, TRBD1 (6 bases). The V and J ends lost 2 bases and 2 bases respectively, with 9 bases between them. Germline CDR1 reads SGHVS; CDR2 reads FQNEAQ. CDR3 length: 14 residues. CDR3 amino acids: CASSLYRANTEAFF. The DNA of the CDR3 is TGTGCCAGCAGCTTATACAGGGCTAACACTGAAGCTTTCTTT.

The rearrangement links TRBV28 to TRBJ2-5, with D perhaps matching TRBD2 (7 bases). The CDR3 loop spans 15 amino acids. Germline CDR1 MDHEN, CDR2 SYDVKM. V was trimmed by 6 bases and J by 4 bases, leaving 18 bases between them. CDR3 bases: TGTGCCAGCAGGGGGGCGGGGGAACGAGTAGAGACCCAGTACTTC. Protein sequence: CASRGAGERVETQYF.

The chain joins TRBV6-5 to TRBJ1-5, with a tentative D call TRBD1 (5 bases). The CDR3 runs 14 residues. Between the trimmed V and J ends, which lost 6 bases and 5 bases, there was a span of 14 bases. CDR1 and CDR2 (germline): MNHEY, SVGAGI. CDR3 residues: CASSANGGDQPQHF. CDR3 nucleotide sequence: TGTGCCAGCAGCGCGAACGGGGGGGATCAGCCCCAGCATTTT.

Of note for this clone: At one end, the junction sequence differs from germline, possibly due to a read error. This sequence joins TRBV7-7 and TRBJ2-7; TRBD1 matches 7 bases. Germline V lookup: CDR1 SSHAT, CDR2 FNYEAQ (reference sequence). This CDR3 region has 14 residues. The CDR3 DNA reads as TGTGCTAGCAGCCGGGACAGAGACACCTACGAGCAGTACTTC. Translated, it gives CASSRDRDTYEQYF.

Here the CDR3 reads CASGLVLKDGGVQPQHF. The CDR3 bases are TGTGCTAGTGGTTTGGTACTAAAAGACGGTGGGGTTCAGCCCCAGCATTTT. The J gene is TRBJ1-5, the V gene TRBV12-5; D is unclear. CDR1 and CDR2 from the germline V gene are LGHNT and FRNRAP. The CDR3 has 17 amino acids. The ends were cut back, 0 bases at V and 6 bases at J, with 18 bases in the middle.

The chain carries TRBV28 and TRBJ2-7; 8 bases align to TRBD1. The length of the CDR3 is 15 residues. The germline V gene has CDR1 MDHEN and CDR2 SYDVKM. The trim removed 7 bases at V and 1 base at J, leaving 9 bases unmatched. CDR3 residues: CASKKPGTGSYEQYF. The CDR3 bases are TGTGCCAGCAAAAAGCCCGGGACAGGATCCTACGAGCAGTACTTC.

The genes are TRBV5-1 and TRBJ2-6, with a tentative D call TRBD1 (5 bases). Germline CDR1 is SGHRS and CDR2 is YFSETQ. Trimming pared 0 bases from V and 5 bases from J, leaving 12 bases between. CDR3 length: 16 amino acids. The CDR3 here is CASSLGGASRANVLTF. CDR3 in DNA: TGCGCCAGCAGCTTGGGTGGGGCGTCTAGGGCCAACGTCCTGACTTTC.

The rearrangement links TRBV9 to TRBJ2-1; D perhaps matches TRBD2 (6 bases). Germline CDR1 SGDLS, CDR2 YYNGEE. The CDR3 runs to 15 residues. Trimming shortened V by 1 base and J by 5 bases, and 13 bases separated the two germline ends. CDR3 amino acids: CASSVRSGLNNEQFF. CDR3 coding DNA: TGTGCCAGCAGCGTAAGGAGCGGGCTAAACAATGAGCAGTTCTTC.

CDR3 sequence reads: CASTWGSNTEAFF. The CDR3 DNA reads TGCGCCAGCACGTGGGGTTCGAACACTGAAGCTTTCTTT. The gene calls are TRBV10-2 and TRBJ1-1; D gene ambiguous. Germline CDR1 WSHSY, CDR2 SAAADI. Between the trimmed V and J ends, which lost 7 bases and 1 base, there was a span of 10 bases. CDR3 length equals 13 residues.

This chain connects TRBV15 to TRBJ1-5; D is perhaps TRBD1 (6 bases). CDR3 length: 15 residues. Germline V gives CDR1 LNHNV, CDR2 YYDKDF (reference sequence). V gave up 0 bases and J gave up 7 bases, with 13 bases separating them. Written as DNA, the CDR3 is TGTGCCACCAGCAGAGAAGATGGGGGCCGACAGCCCCAGCATTTT. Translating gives CATSREDGGRQPQHF.

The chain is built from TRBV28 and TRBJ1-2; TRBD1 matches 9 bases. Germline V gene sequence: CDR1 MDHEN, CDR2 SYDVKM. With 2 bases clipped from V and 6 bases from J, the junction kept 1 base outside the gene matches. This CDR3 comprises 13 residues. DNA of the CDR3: TGTGCCAGCAGTTTACGGGACAGGGATGGCTACACCTTC. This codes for CASSLRDRDGYTF.

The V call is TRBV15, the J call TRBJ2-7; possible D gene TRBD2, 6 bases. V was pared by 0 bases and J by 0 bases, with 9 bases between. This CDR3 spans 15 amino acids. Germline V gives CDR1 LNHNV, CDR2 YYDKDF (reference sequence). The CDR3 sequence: CATSREVTSSYEQYF. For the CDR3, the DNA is TGTGCCACCAGCAGAGAAGTGACTAGCTCCTACGAGCAGTACTTC.

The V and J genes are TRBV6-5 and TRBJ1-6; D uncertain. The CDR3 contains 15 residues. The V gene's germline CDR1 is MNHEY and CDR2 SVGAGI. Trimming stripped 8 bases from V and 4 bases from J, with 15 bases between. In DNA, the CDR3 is TGTGCCAGCTACGGACCCCGGTTGTATAATTCACCCCTCCACTTT. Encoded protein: CASYGPRLYNSPLHF.

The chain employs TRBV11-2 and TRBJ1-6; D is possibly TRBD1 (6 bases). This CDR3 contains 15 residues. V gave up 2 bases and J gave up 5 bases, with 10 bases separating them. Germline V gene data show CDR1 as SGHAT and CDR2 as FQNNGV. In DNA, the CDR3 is TGTGCCAGCAGCTTACAGGGGCCTAATAATTCACCCCTCCACTTT. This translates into CASSLQGPNNSPLHF. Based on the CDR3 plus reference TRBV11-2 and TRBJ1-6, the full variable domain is EAGVAQSPRYKIIEKRQSVAFWCNPISGHATLYWYQQILGQGPKLLIQFQNNGVVDDSQLPKDRFSAERLKGVDSTLKIQPAKLEDSAVYLCASSLQGPNNSPLHFGNGTRLTVT.

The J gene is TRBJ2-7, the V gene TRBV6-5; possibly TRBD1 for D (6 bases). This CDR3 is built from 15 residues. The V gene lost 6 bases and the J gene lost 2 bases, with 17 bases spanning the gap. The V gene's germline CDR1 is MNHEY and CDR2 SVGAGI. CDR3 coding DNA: TGTGCCAGCAGAGGGGAAGGACAGATCCCCTACGAGCAGTACTTC. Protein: CASRGEGQIPYEQYF.

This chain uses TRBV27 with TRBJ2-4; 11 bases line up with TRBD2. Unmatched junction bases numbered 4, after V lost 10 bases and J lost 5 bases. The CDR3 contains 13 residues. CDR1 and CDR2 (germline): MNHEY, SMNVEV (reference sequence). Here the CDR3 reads CATKGLAENIQYF. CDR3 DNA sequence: TGTGCCACCAAGGGACTAGCGGAAAACATTCAGTACTTC.

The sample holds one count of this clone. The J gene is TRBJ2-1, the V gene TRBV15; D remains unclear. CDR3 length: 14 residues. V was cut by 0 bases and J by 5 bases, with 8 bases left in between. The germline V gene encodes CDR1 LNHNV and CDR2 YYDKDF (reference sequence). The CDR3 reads CATSRDSQNNEQFF. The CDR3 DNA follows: TGTGCCACCAGCAGAGATTCTCAGAACAATGAGCAGTTCTTC.

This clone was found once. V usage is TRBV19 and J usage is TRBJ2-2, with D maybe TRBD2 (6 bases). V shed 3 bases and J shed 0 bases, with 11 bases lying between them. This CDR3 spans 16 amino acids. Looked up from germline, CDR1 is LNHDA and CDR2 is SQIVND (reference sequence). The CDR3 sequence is CASSISLASNTGELFF. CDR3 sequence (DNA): TGTGCCAGTAGTATCTCCCTAGCGTCGAACACCGGGGAGCTGTTTTTT.

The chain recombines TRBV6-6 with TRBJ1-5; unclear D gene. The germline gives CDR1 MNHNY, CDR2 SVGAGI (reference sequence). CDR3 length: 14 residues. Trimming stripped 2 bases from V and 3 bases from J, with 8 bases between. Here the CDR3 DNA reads TGTGCCAGCAGTTACGCTCCCCTCAATCAGCCCCAGCATTTT. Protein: CASSYAPLNQPQHF.

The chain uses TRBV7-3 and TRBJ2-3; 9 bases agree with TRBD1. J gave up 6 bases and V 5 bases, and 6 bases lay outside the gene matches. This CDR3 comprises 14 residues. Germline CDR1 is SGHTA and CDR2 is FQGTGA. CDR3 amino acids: CASSTQGAGDTQYF. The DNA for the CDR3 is TGTGCCAGCAGCACACAGGGGGCGGGCGATACGCAGTATTTT.

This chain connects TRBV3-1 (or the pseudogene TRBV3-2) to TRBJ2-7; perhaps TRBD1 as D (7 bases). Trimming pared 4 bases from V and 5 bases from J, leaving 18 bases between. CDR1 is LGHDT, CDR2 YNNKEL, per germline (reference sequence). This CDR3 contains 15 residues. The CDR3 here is CASSPPGRGADEQYF. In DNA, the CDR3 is TGTGCCAGCAGCCCCCCTGGCAGGGGGGCTGACGAGCAGTACTTC.